A selection of T cell receptor beta chains follows, all from one sample in a study of response to subunit inactivated influenza vaccine. TCRdb reprocessed the RT-PCR reads with MiXCR, giving one entry per CDR3 protein. The data show over 450,000 distinct CDR3 sequences, roughly 13% seen once. The material was PBMCs from blood, obtained roughly 48 days after vaccination. These receptor sequences come from a man aged 50-59 years who received an inactivated influenza vaccine. CDR3s include the opening cysteine and the closing phenylalanine or tryptophan. The D gene is left open where the match is weak. A clone size is listed for some rows: how often the clone was seen (once, few, many), or a class if it is expanded.

TRBV4-2	TRBJ2-3	.	.	CASSQGQETDTQYF	TGTGCCAGCAGCCAAGGCCAGGAGACAGATACGCAGTATTTT
TRBV12-3/TRBV12-4	TRBJ1-1	.	many	CASSPRVGRNTEAFF	TGTGCCAGCAGTCCCCGGGTGGGCCGGAACACTGAAGCTTTCTTT
TRBV12-3/TRBV12-4	TRBJ2-1	.	few	CASRQDTSYNEQFF	TGTGCCAGCAGACAGGACACGTCCTACAATGAGCAGTTCTTC
TRBV28	TRBJ2-3	.	.	CASSLTFLADTQYF	TGTGCCAGCAGTTTAACTTTCTTAGCAGATACGCAGTATTTT
TRBV7-2	TRBJ1-2	.	few	CASSEPASAYGYTF	TGTGCCAGCAGCGAACCGGCTTCCGCCTATGGCTACACCTTC
TRBV7-8	TRBJ2-3	.	.	CASSSTLQSSWARLDTQYF	TGTGCCAGCAGCTCAACTCTCCAAAGCTCATGGGCTAGGTTGGATACGCAGTATTTT
TRBV5-1	TRBJ2-2	TRBD2	.	CASSLTTSGRFAGELFF	TGCGCCAGCAGCTTAACCACTAGCGGGAGATTCGCCGGGGAGCTGTTTTTT
TRBV7-6	TRBJ1-6	TRBD1	few	CASSLDDRGLSPLHF	TGTGCCAGCAGCTTAGATGACAGGGGGCTTTCACCCCTCCACTTT
TRBV9	TRBJ2-1	TRBD2	few	CASSASGGMINEQFF	TGTGCCAGCAGCGCTAGCGGGGGGATGATCAATGAGCAGTTCTTC
TRBV7-9	TRBJ2-6	.	few	CASSAFAGANVLTF	TGTGCCAGCAGCGCCTTTGCTGGGGCCAACGTCCTGACTTTC
TRBV6-1	TRBJ1-2	.	once	CASRAYYGYTF	TGTGCCAGCAGGGCTTACTATGGCTACACCTTC
TRBV10-3	TRBJ1-1	TRBD1	many	CAIRDRDTEAFF	TGTGCCATCAGAGACAGGGACACTGAAGCTTTCTTT
TRBV6-2/TRBV6-3	TRBJ2-3	TRBD1	.	CASSYVRPWDSVVSTDTQYF	TGTGCCAGCAGTTACGTCCGGCCGTGGGACAGCGTTGTTAGCACAGATACGCAGTATTTT
TRBV7-2	TRBJ2-7	.	.	CASSAHARGAFSEQYF	TGTGCCAGCAGCGCCCACGCGAGGGGCGCTTTCTCCGAGCAGTACTTC
TRBV12-3/TRBV12-4	TRBJ2-7	.	many	CASSLGGTYEQYF	TGTGCCAGCAGTTTAGGGGGAACCTACGAGCAGTACTTC
TRBV7-9	TRBJ2-1	TRBD2	.	CASSTTSGSGNEQFF	TGTGCCAGCAGCACAACTAGCGGCTCAGGGAATGAGCAGTTCTTC
TRBV7-3	TRBJ2-1	.	.	CASSPLGAALNNEQFF	TGTGCCAGCAGCCCCCTAGGGGCGGCTCTAAACAATGAGCAGTTCTTC
TRBV7-3	TRBJ2-3	TRBD2	many	CASNSRGGSDTQYF	TGTGCCAGCAATTCGCGGGGGGGCTCAGATACGCAGTATTTT
TRBV20-1	TRBJ2-3	.	many	CSGGTGAITDTQYF	TGCAGTGGTGGAACGGGGGCTATCACAGATACGCAGTATTTT
TRBV4-3	TRBJ2-3	TRBD1	.	CASSSSGQGSDTQYF	TGCGCCAGCAGTAGTTCGGGACAGGGATCAGATACGCAGTATTTT
TRBV20-1	TRBJ2-7	.	.	CSATLGGGFSEQYF	TGCAGTGCAACATTGGGTGGGGGATTCTCCGAGCAGTACTTC
TRBV20-1	TRBJ2-5	.	.	CSAKAMGETQYF	TGCAGTGCTAAGGCTATGGGGGAGACCCAGTACTTC
TRBV7-2	TRBJ2-7	TRBD1	.	CASSLWDRDEQYF	TGTGCCAGCAGCTTGTGGGACAGGGACGAGCAGTACTTC
TRBV7-9	TRBJ2-1	.	many	CASSLVVERSYNEQFF	TGTGCCAGCAGCTTAGTGGTAGAGAGGTCCTACAATGAGCAGTTCTTC
TRBV28	TRBJ2-7	TRBD2	few	CASRTTRTSGSYEQYF	TGTGCCAGCAGAACAACCCGGACTAGCGGGAGTTACGAGCAGTACTTC
TRBV6-6	TRBJ1-2	.	few	CASSYSERDGYTF	TGTGCCAGCAGTTACTCCGAGAGGGACGGCTACACCTTC
TRBV10-3	TRBJ2-3	.	many	CAISENPSRRTQYF	TGTGCCATCAGTGAAAACCCCTCGAGGCGTACGCAGTATTTT
TRBV20-1	TRBJ2-1	TRBD2	.	CSARDWRTSFSYNEQFF	TGCAGTGCTAGAGATTGGCGGACTAGCTTCTCCTACAATGAGCAGTTCTTC
TRBV10-3	TRBJ2-1	.	.	CAISGGGLPGTGSYNEQFF	TGTGCCATCAGTGGGGGGGGCTTACCCGGGACTGGATCCTACAATGAGCAGTTCTTC
TRBV6-1	TRBJ2-1	TRBD2	.	CASSNSGGQINEQFF	TGTGCCAGCAGCAATAGCGGGGGCCAGATCAATGAGCAGTTCTTC
TRBV5-1	TRBJ2-5	TRBD2	.	CASSESGGAEKTQYF	TGCGCCAGCAGCGAGAGCGGGGGGGCCGAGAAGACCCAGTACTTC
TRBV12-5	TRBJ1-5	.	.	CASGLPRRDLTGQPQHF	TGTGCTAGTGGTTTGCCCCGCCGGGACCTGACGGGCCAGCCCCAGCATTTT
TRBV12-3/TRBV12-4	TRBJ2-2	.	many	CASSVGSGRVTGELFF	TGTGCCAGCAGTGTAGGCTCCGGCAGGGTGACCGGGGAGCTGTTTTTT
TRBV9	TRBJ2-1	TRBD2	few	CASSEGTSGRGEFF	TGTGCCAGCAGCGAGGGGACTAGCGGGCGGGGGGAGTTCTTC
TRBV7-2	TRBJ2-2	.	few	CASTSPNRADTGELFF	TGTGCCAGCACCTCACCTAACAGGGCTGACACCGGGGAGCTGTTTTTT
TRBV5-1	TRBJ2-5	.	.	CASSLVYGGGEETQYF	TGCGCCAGCAGCTTGGTCTACGGCGGAGGGGAAGAGACCCAGTACTTC
TRBV20-1	TRBJ2-1	.	few	CSATFPGGFYNEQFF	TGCAGTGCTACCTTCCCGGGGGGCTTCTACAATGAGCAGTTCTTC
TRBV14	TRBJ2-1	TRBD1	once	CSSSPTGEDNEQFF	TGTTCCAGCAGCCCGACAGGGGAGGACAATGAGCAGTTCTTC
TRBV7-9	TRBJ2-7	TRBD1	.	CASSSGQVYEQYF	TGTGCCAGCAGCTCGGGACAGGTTTACGAGCAGTACTTC
TRBV15	TRBJ2-3	TRBD2	.	CATSRDDGTSGTDTQYF	TGTGCCACCAGCAGAGATGACGGGACTAGCGGGACAGATACGCAGTATTTT
TRBV20-1	TRBJ2-1	TRBD2	.	CSARLLAGVLYNEQFF	TGCAGTGCTAGATTACTAGCGGGGGTTTTATACAATGAGCAGTTCTTC
TRBV24-1	TRBJ2-5	.	few	CATSEPGHLETQYF	TGTGCCACCAGTGAACCGGGACATCTAGAGACCCAGTACTTC
TRBV10-3	TRBJ2-1	TRBD2	.	CAISEPRTSGNNEQFF	TGTGCCATCAGTGAGCCAAGGACTAGCGGTAACAATGAGCAGTTCTTC
TRBV5-1	TRBJ1-1	.	many	CASSLGMNTEAFF	TGTGCCAGCAGCTTGGGCATGAACACTGAAGCTTTCTTT
TRBV27	TRBJ2-7	.	few	CASSYPGDYEQYF	TGTGCCAGCAGTTATCCGGGCGACTACGAGCAGTACTTC
TRBV5-1	TRBJ2-7	.	.	CASSLGGTQSSYEQYF	TGCGCCAGCAGCTTGGGGGGGACACAGTCCTCCTACGAGCAGTACTTC
TRBV7-9	TRBJ1-2	.	many	CASSLAGTGYGYTF	TGTGCCAGCAGCTTAGCGGGGACCGGCTATGGCTACACCTTC
TRBV19	TRBJ2-2	.	.	CATTKAGDTGELFF	TGTGCCACAACAAAGGCTGGGGACACCGGGGAGCTGTTTTTT
TRBV6-1	TRBJ2-1	TRBD2	few	CASSTWGLAGEHEQFF	TGTGCCAGCAGTACGTGGGGACTAGCGGGAGAGCATGAGCAGTTCTTC
TRBV10-3	TRBJ1-5	.	.	CAISESAGSGQPQHF	TGTGCCATCAGTGAGTCAGCGGGGAGCGGTCAGCCCCAGCATTTT
TRBV7-2	TRBJ1-4	.	.	CASSQNQGRAGEKLFF	TGTGCCAGCAGCCAAAATCAGGGCAGGGCGGGTGAAAAACTGTTTTTT
TRBV20-1	TRBJ2-7	.	few	CSASREGLTYEQYF	TGCAGTGCTTCTCGAGAGGGACTCACCTACGAGCAGTACTTC
TRBV25-1	TRBJ2-1	TRBD2	many	CASSEYPSGSGRYNEQFF	TGTGCCAGCAGTGAATACCCTAGCGGGAGCGGGAGGTACAATGAGCAGTTCTTC
TRBV7-8	TRBJ2-1	.	.	CASSLARVSGEQFF	TGTGCCAGCAGCTTAGCGCGAGTCTCCGGTGAGCAGTTCTTC